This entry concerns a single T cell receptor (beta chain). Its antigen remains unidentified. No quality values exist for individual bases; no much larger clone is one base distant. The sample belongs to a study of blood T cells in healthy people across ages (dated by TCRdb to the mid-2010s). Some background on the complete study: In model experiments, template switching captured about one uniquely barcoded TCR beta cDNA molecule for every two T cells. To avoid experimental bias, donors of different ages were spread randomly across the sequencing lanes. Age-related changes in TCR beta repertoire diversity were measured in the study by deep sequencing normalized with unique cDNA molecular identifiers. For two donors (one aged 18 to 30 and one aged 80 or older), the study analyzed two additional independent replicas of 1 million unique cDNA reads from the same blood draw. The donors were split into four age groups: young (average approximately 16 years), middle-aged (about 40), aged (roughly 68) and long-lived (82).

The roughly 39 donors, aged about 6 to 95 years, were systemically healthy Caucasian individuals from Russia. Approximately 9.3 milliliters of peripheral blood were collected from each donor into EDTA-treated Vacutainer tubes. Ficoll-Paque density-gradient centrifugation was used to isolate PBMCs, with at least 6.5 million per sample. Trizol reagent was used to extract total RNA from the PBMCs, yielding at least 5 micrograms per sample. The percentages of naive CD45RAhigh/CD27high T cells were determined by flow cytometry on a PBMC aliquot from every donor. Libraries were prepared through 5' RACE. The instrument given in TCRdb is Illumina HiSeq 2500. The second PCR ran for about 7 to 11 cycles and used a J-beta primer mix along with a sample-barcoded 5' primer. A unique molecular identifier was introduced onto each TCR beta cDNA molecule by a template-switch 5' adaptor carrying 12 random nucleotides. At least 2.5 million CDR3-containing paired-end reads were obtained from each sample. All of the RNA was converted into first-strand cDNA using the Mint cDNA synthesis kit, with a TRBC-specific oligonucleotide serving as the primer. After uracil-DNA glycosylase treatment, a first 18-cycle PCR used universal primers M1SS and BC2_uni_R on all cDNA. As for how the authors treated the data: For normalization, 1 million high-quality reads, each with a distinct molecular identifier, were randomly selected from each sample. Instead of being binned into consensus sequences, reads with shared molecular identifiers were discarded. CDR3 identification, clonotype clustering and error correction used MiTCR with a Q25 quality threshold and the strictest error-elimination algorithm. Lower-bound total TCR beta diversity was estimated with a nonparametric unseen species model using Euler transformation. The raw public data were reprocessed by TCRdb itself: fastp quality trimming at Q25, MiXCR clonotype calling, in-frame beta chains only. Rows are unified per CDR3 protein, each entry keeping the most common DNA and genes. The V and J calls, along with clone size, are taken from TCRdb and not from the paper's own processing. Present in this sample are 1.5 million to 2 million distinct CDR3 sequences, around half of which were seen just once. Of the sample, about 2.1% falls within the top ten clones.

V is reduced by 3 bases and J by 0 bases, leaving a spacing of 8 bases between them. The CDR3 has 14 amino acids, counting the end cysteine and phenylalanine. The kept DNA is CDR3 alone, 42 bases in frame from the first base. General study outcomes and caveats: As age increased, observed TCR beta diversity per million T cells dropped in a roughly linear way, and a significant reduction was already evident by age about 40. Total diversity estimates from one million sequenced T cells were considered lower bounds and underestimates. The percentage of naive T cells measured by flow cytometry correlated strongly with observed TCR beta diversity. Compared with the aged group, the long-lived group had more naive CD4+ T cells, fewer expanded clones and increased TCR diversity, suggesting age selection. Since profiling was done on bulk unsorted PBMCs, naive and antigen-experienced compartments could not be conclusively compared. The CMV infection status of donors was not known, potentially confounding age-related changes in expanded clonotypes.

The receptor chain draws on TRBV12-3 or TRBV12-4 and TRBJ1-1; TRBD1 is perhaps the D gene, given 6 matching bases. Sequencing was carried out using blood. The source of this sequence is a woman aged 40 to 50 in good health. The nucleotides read TGTGCCAGCAGTTTCGACAGGATGAACACTGAAGCTTTCTTT. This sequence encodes CASSFDRMNTEAFF.